One sample yielded the 17 T cell receptor beta chains listed below, sequenced in a study of T-cell memory formation after mild COVID-19. Each CDR3 protein is one row after TCRdb ran MiXCR on the 5' RACE reads. The sample lists under 700,000 distinct CDR3 sequences, around 21% occurring once. The sample consisted of PBMCs or a T cell subset sorted from them (not recorded which). All receptors derive from an adult woman who had mild COVID-19 (a few samples of this study predate the infection). Cell type and time point are not known.

The chain combines TRBV2 with TRBJ2-7; D call uncertain. This CDR3 spans 14 amino acids. V was pared by 6 bases and J by 3 bases, with 15 bases between. Germline CDR1 reads SNHLY; CDR2 reads FYNNEI. This CDR3 is CASSARSFYYEQYF. The CDR3 bases are TGTGCCAGCAGCGCAAGGAGCTTTTACTACGAGCAGTACTTC.

The gene calls are TRBV12-3 or TRBV12-4 and TRBJ2-7, with TRBD1 identical over 7 bases. V shed 5 bases, J shed 2 bases, and the junction held 6 bases outside the gene matches. The length of the CDR3 is 14 residues. Here the CDR3 DNA reads TGTGCCAGCAGTCGGACAGGCGTAACCTACGAGCAGTACTTC. Its translation is CASSRTGVTYEQYF.

This clonotype was seen a few times. The V call is TRBV29-1, the J call TRBJ1-1; D is uncertain. In germline, CDR1 is SQVTM, CDR2 ANQGSEA. V lost 4 bases and J 0 bases, leaving 15 bases between the germline ends. CDR3 size: 15 residues. CDR3 loop: CSVVTSFLMNTEAFF. The CDR3 bases are TGCAGCGTTGTGACTTCGTTCCTCATGAACACTGAAGCTTTCTTT.

This clonotype came up a few times. The V and J genes are TRBV12-3 or TRBV12-4 and TRBJ2-1; D is perhaps TRBD2 (6 bases). Trimming took off 3 bases at V and 2 bases at J, with 11 bases between the two ends. The CDR3 length is 15 residues. Written as DNA, the CDR3 is TGTGCCAGCAGTTTGATAGCGGACGCCTACAATGAGCAGTTCTTC. It is translated as CASSLIADAYNEQFF.

This clonotype was found a few times. The rearrangement links TRBV29-1 to TRBJ2-1; 12 nucleotides match TRBD2. The germline CDR1 and CDR2 sequences are SQVTM and ANQGSEA. CDR3 length: 14 residues. The V gene end was trimmed by 3 bases and the J gene end by 6 bases; junction bases not matched to a gene: 3. The CDR3 spells CSVDLAGGGNEQFF. DNA for the CDR3: TGCAGCGTTGATCTAGCGGGAGGGGGCAATGAGCAGTTCTTC.

The chain's CDR3 is CASSPWGAGESDEQFF. DNA for the CDR3: TGTGCCAGCAGCCCGTGGGGAGCGGGAGAATCGGATGAGCAGTTCTTC. The rearrangement uses TRBV7-8 and TRBJ2-1; TRBD2 matches 8 bases. The V gene end was trimmed by 5 bases and the J gene end by 8 bases; junction bases not matched to a gene: 14. The length of the CDR3 is 16 residues. Germline V lookup: CDR1 SGHVS, CDR2 FQNEAQ.

The chain joins TRBV5-1 to TRBJ2-7, with 8 bases aligning to TRBD2. Per the germline V gene, CDR1 is SGHRS and CDR2 is YFSETQ. CDR3 length: 16 amino acids. V was pared by 4 bases and J by 0 bases, with 9 bases of the junction left unmatched. As DNA, the CDR3 is TGCGCCAGCAGCCTGGGGCTCGGGGGGGGCTCCTACGAGCAGTACTTC. Its translation is CASSLGLGGGSYEQYF.

In its sample, this clonotype was seen a few times. The chain is built from TRBV11-1 and TRBJ2-7; D is unresolved. Trimming took off 5 bases at V and 7 bases at J, with 12 bases between the two ends. From germline, CDR1 is SGHAT and CDR2 FQDESV (reference sequence). The CDR3 spans 12 residues. The CDR3 DNA is TGTGCCAGCAGCCCCGCACTCGGAGAGCAGTACTTC. It specifies CASSPALGEQYF.

This sequence joins TRBV6-5 and TRBJ1-1; 8 bases are shared with TRBD1. Germline V lookup: CDR1 MNHEY, CDR2 SVGAGI. V trimming: 2 bases; J trimming: 4 bases; junction bases outside the gene matches: 6. This CDR3 spans 15 amino acids. The CDR3 DNA follows: TGTGCCAGCAGTTACCCAGGACAGGGACTCACTGAAGCTTTCTTT. Protein: CASSYPGQGLTEAFF.

This chain connects TRBV24-1 to TRBJ1-4; TRBD1 matches at 9 bases. J was trimmed by 7 bases and V by 4 bases; bases with no gene match: 6. The CDR3 spans 15 residues. Germline-derived CDR1 and CDR2 are KGHDR and SFDVKD. The CDR3 is CATSDPQGASEKLFF. The CDR3, as DNA: TGTGCCACCAGTGACCCACAGGGGGCCAGTGAAAAACTGTTTTTT.

This chain connects TRBV6-5 to TRBJ1-1, with D perhaps matching TRBD1 (6 bases). V lost 5 bases and J 2 bases, leaving 15 bases between the germline ends. The CDR3 runs to 15 residues. CDR1 and CDR2 (germline): MNHEY, SVGAGI. Written as DNA, the CDR3 is TGTGCCAGCAGTGACCCTCAGGGGATCAACACTGAAGCTTTCTTT. As protein: CASSDPQGINTEAFF.

Here the CDR3 DNA reads TGTGCCAGCAGTGACCAGGGGTTTAGCAACGAGCAGTACTTC. This sequence encodes CASSDQGFSNEQYF. The J gene is TRBJ2-7, the V gene TRBV25-1, with D possibly matching TRBD1 (6 bases). Looked up from germline, CDR1 is MGHDK and CDR2 is SYGVNS. Trimming removed 3 bases from V and 5 bases from J, with 14 bases in between. CDR3 length: 14 residues.

The chain couples TRBV14 to TRBJ1-1; no clear D gene. The germline V and J ends were trimmed by 2 bases and 7 bases, with 11 bases remaining between them. Germline V gene lookup returns CDR1 SGHDN and CDR2 FVKESK. The CDR3 runs to 13 residues. This CDR3 is CASSQLSGGEAFF. CDR3 in DNA: TGTGCCAGCAGCCAACTCTCTGGCGGTGAAGCTTTCTTT. Drawing the rest from reference TRBV14 and TRBJ1-1, the complete variable domain is EAGVTQFPSHSVIEKGQTVTLRCDPISGHDNLYWYRRVMGKEIKFLLHFVKESKQDESGMPNNRFLAERTGGTYSTLKVQPAELEDSGVYFCASSQLSGGEAFFGQGTRLTVV.

The chain joins TRBV24-1 to TRBJ2-1, with D perhaps assigned TRBD1 or TRBD2 (5 bases each). CDR1 is KGHDR and CDR2 is SFDVKD in the germline V gene. Trimming shortened V by 6 bases and J by 11 bases, and 16 bases separated the two germline ends. This CDR3 is built from 13 residues. DNA of the CDR3: TGTGCCACCAGTTCCCTCGCCGGGACCAAGCAGTTCTTC. It encodes CATSSLAGTKQFF.

The chain carries TRBV24-1 and TRBJ2-1; the match to TRBD1 covers 7 bases. Germline CDR1 is KGHDR and CDR2 is SFDVKD. This CDR3 comprises 16 residues. The trim removed 4 bases at V and 5 bases at J, leaving 10 bases unmatched. The CDR3 loop is CATSDLTGPNHNEQFF. The CDR3 DNA follows: TGTGCCACCAGTGACCTGACAGGGCCTAATCACAATGAGCAGTTCTTC.

This clonotype was counted ten times or more. The V and J genes are TRBV4-3 and TRBJ1-4, with a tentative D call TRBD1 (6 bases). This CDR3 has 15 residues. Between the trimmed V and J ends, which lost 3 bases and 5 bases, there was a span of 13 bases. CDR1 and CDR2 from the germline V gene are LGHNA and YSLEER. CDR3 sequence (DNA): TGCGCCAGCAGCCAGCAACAGGGAGGGAATGAAAAACTGTTTTTT. It yields the protein CASSQQQGGNEKLFF.

This chain uses TRBV5-1 with TRBJ2-3; 16 bases map to TRBD2. V was pared by 1 base and J by 0 bases, with 2 bases of the junction left unmatched. Germline CDR1 is SGHRS and CDR2 is YFSETQ. The CDR3 sequence is 18 residues long. The CDR3 spells CASSLRGLAGGSTDTQYF. The CDR3 bases are TGCGCCAGCAGCTTGAGGGGACTAGCGGGAGGGAGCACAGATACGCAGTATTTT.